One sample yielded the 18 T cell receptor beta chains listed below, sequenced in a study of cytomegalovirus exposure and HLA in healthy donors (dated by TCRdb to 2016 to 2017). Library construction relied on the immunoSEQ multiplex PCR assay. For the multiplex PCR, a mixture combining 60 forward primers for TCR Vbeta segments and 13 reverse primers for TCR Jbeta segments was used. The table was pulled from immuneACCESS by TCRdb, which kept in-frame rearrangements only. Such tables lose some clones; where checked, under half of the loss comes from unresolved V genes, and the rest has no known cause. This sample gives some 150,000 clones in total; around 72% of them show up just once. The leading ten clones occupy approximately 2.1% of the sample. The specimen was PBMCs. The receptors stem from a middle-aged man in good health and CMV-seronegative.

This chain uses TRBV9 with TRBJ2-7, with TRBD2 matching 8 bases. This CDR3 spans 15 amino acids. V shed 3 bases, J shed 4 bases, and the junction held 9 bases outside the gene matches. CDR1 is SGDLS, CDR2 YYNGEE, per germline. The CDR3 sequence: CASSASLAEGYEQYF. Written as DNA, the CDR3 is TGTGCCAGCAGCGCCTCACTAGCGGAGGGGTACGAGCAGTACTTC.

The CDR3 DNA sequence: TGTGCCAGCAAGGGGGCCGGACAGGGAACAGATACGCAGTATTTT. Its protein is CASKGAGQGTDTQYF. This rearrangement joins TRBV5-6 to TRBJ2-3; 8 bases agree with TRBD1. Germline CDR1 and CDR2: SGHDT and YYEEEE. V dropped 6 bases and J dropped 3; count of bases not matched to a gene: 9. There are 15 residues in the CDR3.

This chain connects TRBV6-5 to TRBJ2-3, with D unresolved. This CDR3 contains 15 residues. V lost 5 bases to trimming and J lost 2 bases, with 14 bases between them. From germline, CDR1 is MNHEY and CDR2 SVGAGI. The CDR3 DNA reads TGTGCCAGCAGTCCACTCGGAACTACCACAGATACGCAGTATTTT. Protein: CASSPLGTTTDTQYF.

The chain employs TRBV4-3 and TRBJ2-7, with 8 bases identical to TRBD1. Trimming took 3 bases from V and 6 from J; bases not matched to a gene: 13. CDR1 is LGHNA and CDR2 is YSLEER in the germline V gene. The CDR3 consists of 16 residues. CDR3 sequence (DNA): TGCGCCAGCAGCCACGACCGGGACAGGCCGGGCCTCGAGCAGTACTTC. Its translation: CASSHDRDRPGLEQYF.

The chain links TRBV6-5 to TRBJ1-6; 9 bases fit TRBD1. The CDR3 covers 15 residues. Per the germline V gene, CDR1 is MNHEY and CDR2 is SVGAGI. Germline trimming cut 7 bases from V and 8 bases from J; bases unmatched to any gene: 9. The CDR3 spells CASTLGQGGYSPLHF. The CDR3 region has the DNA TGTGCCAGCACCTTGGGACAGGGAGGTTATTCACCCCTCCACTTT.

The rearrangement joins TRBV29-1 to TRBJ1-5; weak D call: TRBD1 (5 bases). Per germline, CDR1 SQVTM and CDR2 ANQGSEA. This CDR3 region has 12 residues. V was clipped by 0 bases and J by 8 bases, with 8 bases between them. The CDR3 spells CSVEDRGEPQHF. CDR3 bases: TGCAGCGTTGAAGATCGGGGGGAGCCCCAGCATTTT.

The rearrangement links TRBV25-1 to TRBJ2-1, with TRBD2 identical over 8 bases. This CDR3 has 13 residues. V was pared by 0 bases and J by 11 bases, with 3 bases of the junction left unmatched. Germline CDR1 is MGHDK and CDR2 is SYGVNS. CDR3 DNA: TGTGCCAGCAGTGAATATAGCGGGGATCAGCAGTTCTTC. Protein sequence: CASSEYSGDQQFF.

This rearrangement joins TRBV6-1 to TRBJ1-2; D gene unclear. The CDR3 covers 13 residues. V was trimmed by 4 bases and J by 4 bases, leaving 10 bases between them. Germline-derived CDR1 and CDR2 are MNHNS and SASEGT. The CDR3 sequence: CASSALSGYGYTF. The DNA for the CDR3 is TGTGCCAGCAGTGCATTGTCGGGCTATGGCTACACCTTC.

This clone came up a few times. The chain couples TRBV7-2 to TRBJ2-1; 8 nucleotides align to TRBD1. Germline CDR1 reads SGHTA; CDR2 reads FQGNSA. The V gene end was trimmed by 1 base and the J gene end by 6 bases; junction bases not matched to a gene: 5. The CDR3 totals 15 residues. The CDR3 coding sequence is TGTGCCAGCAGCTTAGGGGGACAGGCCTTCAATGAGCAGTTCTTC. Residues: CASSLGGQAFNEQFF.

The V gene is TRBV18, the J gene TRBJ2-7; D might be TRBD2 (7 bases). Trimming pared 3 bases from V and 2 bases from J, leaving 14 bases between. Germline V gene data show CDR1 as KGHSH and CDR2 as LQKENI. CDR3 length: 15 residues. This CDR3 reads CASSPSTGGAYEQYF. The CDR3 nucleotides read TGTGCCAGCTCACCGTCGACGGGGGGCGCCTACGAGCAGTACTTC.

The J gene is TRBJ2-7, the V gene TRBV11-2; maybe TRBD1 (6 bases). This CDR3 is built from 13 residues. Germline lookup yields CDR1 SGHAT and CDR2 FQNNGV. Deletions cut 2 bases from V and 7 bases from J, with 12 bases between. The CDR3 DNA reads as TGTGCCAGCAGCTTAACAGGGTTAGGGGAGCAGTACTTC. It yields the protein CASSLTGLGEQYF.

The CDR3 nucleotides read TGTGCCTGGAAGGTGACAGGGATAGGCACTGAAGCTTTCTTT. It encodes CAWKVTGIGTEAFF. The V gene is TRBV30, the J gene TRBJ1-1; 7 positions match TRBD1. V trimming: 4 bases; J trimming: 4 bases; junction bases outside the gene matches: 9. The CDR3 length is 14 residues. CDR1 and CDR2 from the germline V gene are GTSNPN and SVGIG (reference sequence).

The CDR3 coding sequence is TGTGCCAGCAGCTTGGTAATAGAAACGGGGGCCAACGTCCTGACTTTC. Translated, it gives CASSLVIETGANVLTF. J is TRBJ2-6 and V is TRBV5-6; no clear D. Per germline, CDR1 SGHDT and CDR2 YYEEEE. V was pared by 0 bases and J by 4 bases, with 11 bases between. The CDR3 covers 16 residues.

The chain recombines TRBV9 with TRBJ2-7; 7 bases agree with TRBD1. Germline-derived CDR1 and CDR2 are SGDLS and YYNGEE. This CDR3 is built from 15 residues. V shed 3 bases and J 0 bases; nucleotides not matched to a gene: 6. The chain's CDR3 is CASSGGTVTSYEQYF. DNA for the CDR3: TGTGCCAGCAGCGGGGGGACAGTGACCTCCTACGAGCAGTACTTC.

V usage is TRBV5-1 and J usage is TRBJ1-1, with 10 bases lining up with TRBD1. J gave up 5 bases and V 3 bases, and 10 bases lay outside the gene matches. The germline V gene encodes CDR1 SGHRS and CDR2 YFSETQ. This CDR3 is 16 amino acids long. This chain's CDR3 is CASSWGTGDARTEAFF. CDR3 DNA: TGCGCCAGCAGCTGGGGGACAGGGGACGCCCGGACTGAAGCTTTCTTT. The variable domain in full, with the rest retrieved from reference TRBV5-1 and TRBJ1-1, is KAGVTQTPRYLIKTRGQQVTLSCSPISGHRSVSWYQQTPGQGLQFLFEYFSETQRNKGNFPGRFSGRQFSNSRSEMNVSTLELGDSALYLCASSWGTGDARTEAFFGQGTRLTVV.

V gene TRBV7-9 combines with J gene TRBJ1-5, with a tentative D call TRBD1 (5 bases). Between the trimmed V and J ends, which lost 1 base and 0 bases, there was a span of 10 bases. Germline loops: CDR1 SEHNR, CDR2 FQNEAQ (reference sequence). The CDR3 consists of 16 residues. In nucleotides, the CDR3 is TGTGCCAGCAGCTTAGTTGGGGGAGGTAGCAATCAGCCCCAGCATTTT. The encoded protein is CASSLVGGGSNQPQHF.

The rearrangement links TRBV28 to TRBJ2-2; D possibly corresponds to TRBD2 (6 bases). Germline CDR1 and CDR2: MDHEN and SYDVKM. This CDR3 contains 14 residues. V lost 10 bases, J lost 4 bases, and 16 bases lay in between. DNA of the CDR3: TGTGCCACTATTCTGACGGGAGTCACCGGGGAGCTGTTTTTT. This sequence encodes CATILTGVTGELFF.

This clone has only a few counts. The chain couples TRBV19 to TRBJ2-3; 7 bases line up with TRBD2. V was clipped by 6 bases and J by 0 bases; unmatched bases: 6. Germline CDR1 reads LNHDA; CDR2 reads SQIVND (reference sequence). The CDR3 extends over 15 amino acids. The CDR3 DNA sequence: TGTGCCAGTAGCAACACTAGCGTTAGCACAGATACGCAGTATTTT. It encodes CASSNTSVSTDTQYF.